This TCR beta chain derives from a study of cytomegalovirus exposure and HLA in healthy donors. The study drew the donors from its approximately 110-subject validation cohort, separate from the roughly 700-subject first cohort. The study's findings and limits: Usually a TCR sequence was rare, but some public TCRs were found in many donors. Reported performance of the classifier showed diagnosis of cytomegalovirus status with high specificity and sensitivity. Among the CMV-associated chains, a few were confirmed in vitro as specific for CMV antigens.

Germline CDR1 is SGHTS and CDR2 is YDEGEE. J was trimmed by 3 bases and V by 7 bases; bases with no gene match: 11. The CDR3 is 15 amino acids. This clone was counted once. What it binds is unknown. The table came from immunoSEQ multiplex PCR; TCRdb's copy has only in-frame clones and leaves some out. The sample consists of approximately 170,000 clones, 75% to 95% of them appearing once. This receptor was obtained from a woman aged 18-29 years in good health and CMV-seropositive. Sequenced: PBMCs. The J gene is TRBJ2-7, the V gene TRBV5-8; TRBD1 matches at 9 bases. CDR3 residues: CASVGFRDRVYEQYF. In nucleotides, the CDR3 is TGTGCCAGCGTGGGTTTCCGGGACAGGGTCTACGAGCAGTACTTC. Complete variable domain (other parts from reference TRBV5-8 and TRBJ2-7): EAGVTQSPTHLIKTRGQQATLRCSPISGHTSVYWYQQALGLGLQFLLWYDEGEERNRGNFPPRFSGRQFPNYSSELNVNALELEDSALYLCASVGFRDRVYEQYFGPGTRLTVT.